These T cell receptor beta chains were read from a single sample in a study of glioma-infiltrating T cells. TCRdb independently ran MiXCR on the multiplex PCR reads; one entry per CDR3 protein. The sample records 150,000 or so distinct CDR3 sequences, around 42% being singletons. The sequenced material came from glioma tissue, nonneoplastic brain tissue, or PBMCs (not recorded which). These receptors were taken from a human donor with low-grade glioma or glioblastoma, undergoing nonglioma brain surgery, or in good health (not recorded which). The conserved cysteine and the conserved F or W are not part of the CDR3 here. The order of the fields is J gene, V gene, CDR3 protein.

>TRBJ1-1|TRBV19
ASSIRANTEAF
>TRBJ2-1|TRBV18
ASSPYQYNEQF
>TRBJ2-3|TRBV11-2
ASSLLRQKLAPQY
>TRBJ2-3|TRBV15
ATSRGTISITQY
>TRBJ1-3|TRBV6-5
ASSYSRTSGNTIY
>TRBJ2-2|TRBV6-1
ASRVSGSRTGELF
>TRBJ1-6|TRBV12-3/TRBV12-4
ASSSPAGSPLH
>TRBJ1-2|TRBV28
ASIKEGYGYT
>TRBJ1-2|TRBV20-1
SAASSTGGGGYT
>TRBJ2-1|TRBV6-1
ASSPGTGKNEQF
>TRBJ2-4|TRBV6-2/TRBV6-3
ASSYSSAKNIRY
>TRBJ2-5|TRBV28
ASSTIEGRGTQY
>TRBJ1-2|TRBV2
ASTVEQGNYGYT
>TRBJ2-1|TRBV6-1
ASRSGTYNEQF
>TRBJ2-3|TRBV7-2
ASSLVPTDTQY
>TRBJ2-7|TRBV7-2
ASSLVYGTYEQY
>TRBJ2-3|TRBV9
ASSAGHPQETQY
>TRBJ1-2|TRBV20-1
SASNRGNYGYT
>TRBJ2-7|TRBV27
ASRTRAGGWNEQY
>TRBJ2-1|TRBV10-3
AISALFGGSSNYNEQF
>TRBJ1-2|TRBV20-1
SAPKIQGEGYT
>TRBJ2-5|TRBV2
ASSDRGETQY
>TRBJ2-2|TRBV10-1
ASSELLTGELF
>TRBJ1-1|TRBV27
ASSEVWGGTEAF
>TRBJ2-7|TRBV27
ASSLKREGTYEQY
>TRBJ1-1|TRBV6-1
ASSRTGIGDTEAF